These 25 T cell receptor beta chains came from one sample sequenced in a study of PD-L1 blockade in urothelial cancer. The repertoire was sequenced with immunoSEQ multiplex PCR; TCRdb's copy has only in-frame clones and lacks some. This table has about 50,000 clones, roughly 87% appearing once. Sequenced here: PBMCs, sampled around atezolizumab (anti-PD-L1) treatment. The receptors originated from a man aged 55-75 years with urothelial cancer.

This clone was observed once. The chain links TRBV11-2 to TRBJ1-2, with D maybe TRBD1 (5 bases). V gave up 4 bases and J gave up 6 bases, with 15 bases separating them. The germline CDR1 and CDR2 sequences are SGHAT and FQNNGV. The CDR3 totals 14 residues. This CDR3 reads CASSSPRDGDGYTF. The CDR3 coding sequence is TGTGCCAGCAGCTCCCCCAGGGATGGGGATGGCTACACCTTC.

This clone was seen more than once but under ten times. The CDR3: CASSRQDNQPQHF. The CDR3 bases are TGCGCCAGCAGTCGACAAGACAATCAGCCCCAGCATTTT. V gene TRBV10-2 combines with J gene TRBJ1-5; D is unresolved. Trimming stripped 5 bases from V and 3 bases from J, with 8 bases between. CDR3 length equals 13 residues. Per the germline V gene, CDR1 is WSHSY and CDR2 is SAAADI.

This sequence joins TRBV28 and TRBJ1-2; maybe TRBD1 (5 bases). The germline gives CDR1 MDHEN, CDR2 SYDVKM. The CDR3 length is 11 residues. Deletions cut 6 bases from V and 10 bases from J, with 12 bases between. The chain's CDR3 is CASSRGLLYTF. In DNA, the CDR3 is TGTGCCAGCAGCCGGGGACTCCTCTACACCTTC.

The chain is built from TRBV10-3 and TRBJ2-4; 8 bases fit TRBD1. V lost 0 bases, J lost 0 bases, and 13 bases stayed unmatched. Germline CDR1 and CDR2: ENHRY and SYGVKD. This CDR3 has 20 residues. CDR3 nucleotide sequence: TGTGCCATCAGTGAGTCGAGTCACGGACAGGGCCCACTAGCCAAAAACATTCAGTACTTC. Translation: CAISESSHGQGPLAKNIQYF.

The J gene is TRBJ1-1, the V gene TRBV30; TRBD1 matches 8 bases. Germline values: CDR1 GTSNPN, CDR2 SVGIG (reference sequence). The CDR3 consists of 12 residues. With 3 bases clipped from V and 4 bases from J, the junction kept 1 base outside the gene matches. This CDR3 reads CAWRGQVTEAFF. CDR3 DNA sequence: TGTGCCTGGAGGGGACAGGTCACTGAAGCTTTCTTT.

This chain joins TRBV4-2 and TRBJ2-1, with TRBD2 matching 14 bases. J was trimmed by 7 bases and V by 1 base; bases with no gene match: 9. Germline assignment: CDR1 LGHNA and CDR2 YNFKEQ. This CDR3 spans 18 amino acids. As DNA, the CDR3 is TGTGCCAGCAGCCAAGTGGCGGGACTAGCGGGGGAATCGAATGAGCAGTTCTTC. The encoded protein is CASSQVAGLAGESNEQFF.

Points on this clone: At the DNA level, this CDR3 is encoded by other sequences in the same sample as well. The rearrangement uses TRBV20-1 and TRBJ2-5, with TRBD2 as a possible D gene (6 bases). V shed 6 bases and J shed 5 bases, with 10 bases lying between them. The CDR3 is 11 amino acids. Germline CDR1 reads DFQATT; CDR2 reads SNEGSKA (reference sequence). The CDR3 nucleotides are TGCAGTGCCCCGGGGGTGGAGACCCAGTACTTC. Residues: CSAPGVETQYF.

The chain recombines TRBV19 with TRBJ2-7, with 7 nucleotides matching TRBD1. V lost 6 bases to trimming and J lost 3 bases; unmatched junction nucleotides: 8. The CDR3 loop spans 14 amino acids. Germline CDR1 is LNHDA and CDR2 is SQIVND (reference sequence). CDR3 in DNA: TGTGCCAGTAGGTCTGGGACAGCCAACTACGAGCAGTACTTC. It translates to CASRSGTANYEQYF. The variable domain in full, with the rest retrieved from reference TRBV19 and TRBJ2-7, is DGGITQSPKYLFRKEGQNVTLSCEQNLNHDAMYWYRQDPGQGLRLIYYSQIVNDFQKGDIAEGYSVSREKKESFPLTVTSAQKNPTAFYLCASRSGTANYEQYFGPGTRLTVT.

The chain has TRBV19 and TRBJ1-1, with D uncertain. CDR1 is LNHDA, CDR2 SQIVND, per germline (reference sequence). V was clipped by 4 bases and J by 0 bases, with 9 bases between them. CDR3 size: 14 residues. This chain's CDR3 is CASSTRAMNTEAFF. The CDR3 coding sequence is TGTGCCAGTAGTACGAGGGCTATGAACACTGAAGCTTTCTTT.

The chain links TRBV28 to TRBJ1-4; 9 bases are shared with TRBD1. V lost 5 bases and J lost 0; bases outside the gene matches: 7. The CDR3 is made up of 17 amino acids. Germline values: CDR1 MDHEN, CDR2 SYDVKM. Written as DNA, the CDR3 is TGTGCCAGCAGTCCACAGGGGGCAGGGGCAACTAATGAAAAACTGTTTTTT. Amino acids: CASSPQGAGATNEKLFF.

This clone has a single count. The rearrangement links TRBV11-2 to TRBJ1-2, with TRBD1 matching 7 bases. With V trimmed by 5 bases and J by 0 bases, 9 bases remained unmatched. Germline CDR1 reads SGHAT; CDR2 reads FQNNGV. The CDR3 extends over 16 amino acids. The CDR3, as DNA: TGTGCCAGCAGCCCCAGACAGGGTCGCCCTAACTATGGCTACACCTTC. Its translation is CASSPRQGRPNYGYTF.

This chain uses TRBV19 with TRBJ1-4; D is unclear. Germline V CDR1 and CDR2: LNHDA, SQIVND (reference sequence). Trimming stripped 3 bases from V and 0 bases from J, with 11 bases between. The CDR3 covers 16 residues. In DNA form, the CDR3 reads TGTGCCAGTAGTATGTCCCAACTTGCAACTAATGAAAAACTGTTTTTT. This encodes CASSMSQLATNEKLFF. The whole variable domain, remainder taken from reference TRBV19 and TRBJ1-4, is DGGITQSPKYLFRKEGQNVTLSCEQNLNHDAMYWYRQDPGQGLRLIYYSQIVNDFQKGDIAEGYSVSREKKESFPLTVTSAQKNPTAFYLCASSMSQLATNEKLFFGSGTQLSVL.

The chain carries TRBV4-3 and TRBJ2-5; weak D call: TRBD2 (5 bases). The CDR3 is 13 amino acids. Germline CDR1 LGHNA, CDR2 YSLEER. Trimming took 6 bases from V and 5 from J, leaving 13 bases between them. The CDR3 bases are TGCGCCAGCAGGTCGGAGGTCGAGGAGACCCAGTACTTC. Translating it yields CASRSEVEETQYF.

The V gene is TRBV9, the J gene TRBJ2-1; 8 positions agree with TRBD2. This CDR3 is 16 amino acids long. Trimming took 2 bases from V and 4 from J; bases not matched to a gene: 8. Germline V gene sequence: CDR1 SGDLS, CDR2 YYNGEE. This chain's CDR3 is CASSVAGGEPYNEQFF. CDR3 sequence (DNA): TGTGCCAGCAGCGTGGCGGGGGGAGAACCTTACAATGAGCAGTTCTTC.

The genes are TRBV11-2 and TRBJ2-7, with D possibly being TRBD1 (5 bases). CDR1 is SGHAT and CDR2 is FQNNGV in the germline V gene. This CDR3 region has 12 residues. Deletions cut 3 bases from V and 5 bases from J, with 8 bases between. CDR3 DNA sequence: TGTGCCAGCAGCTTGGCAGGGAACGAGCAGTACTTC. It is translated as CASSLAGNEQYF.

The rearrangement joins TRBV2 to TRBJ1-1, with D perhaps TRBD1 (6 bases). The CDR3 extends over 13 amino acids. CDR1 SNHLY and CDR2 FYNNEI come from the germline V gene. Trimming pared 7 bases from V and 8 bases from J, leaving 17 bases between. The CDR3 DNA is TGTGCCAGCAAACGGGGGGCCGGCCGGGAAGCTTTCTTT. It yields the protein CASKRGAGREAFF.

V is TRBV5-1 and J is TRBJ2-5, with a tentative D call TRBD1 (5 bases). The germline CDR1 and CDR2 sequences are SGHRS and YFSETQ. The CDR3 runs to 14 residues. Trimming took off 4 bases at V and 1 base at J, with 11 bases between the two ends. CDR3 nucleotide sequence: TGCGCCAGCAGCCTACAGGTTTCCCAAGAGACCCAGTACTTC. It codes for CASSLQVSQETQYF. The full variable domain, with the rest looked up from reference TRBV5-1 and TRBJ2-5, is KAGVTQTPRYLIKTRGQQVTLSCSPISGHRSVSWYQQTPGQGLQFLFEYFSETQRNKGNFPGRFSGRQFSNSRSEMNVSTLELGDSALYLCASSLQVSQETQYFGPGTRLLVL.

The chain carries TRBV10-3 and TRBJ1-3; weak D call: TRBD1 (6 bases). CDR3 length equals 15 residues. V shed 9 bases and J shed 0 bases, with 15 bases lying between them. CDR1 is ENHRY and CDR2 is SYGVKD in the germline V gene. CDR3 nucleotide sequence: TGTGCCATGTTGGGAGAGGACAGCTCTGGAAACACCATATATTTT. This sequence encodes CAMLGEDSSGNTIYF.

The chain uses TRBV9 and TRBJ1-5, with 7 bases that match TRBD1. CDR1 is SGDLS and CDR2 is YYNGEE in the germline V gene. V lost 2 bases and J lost 4; bases outside the gene matches: 0. The length of the CDR3 is 13 residues. CDR3 loop: CASSVGQNQPQHF. The CDR3 DNA follows: TGTGCCAGCAGCGTGGGACAGAATCAGCCCCAGCATTTT.

The chain recombines TRBV27 with TRBJ1-6; unclear D gene. Trimming shortened V by 8 bases and J by 4 bases, and 12 bases separated the two germline ends. Germline lookup yields CDR1 MNHEY and CDR2 SMNVEV (reference sequence). The CDR3 covers 14 residues. In DNA, the CDR3 is TGTGCCAGCCCCCCGGGTAGGTATAATTCACCCCTCCACTTT. Amino acids: CASPPGRYNSPLHF.

V gene TRBV11-2 combines with J gene TRBJ2-3; 7 bases map to TRBD2. The germline gives CDR1 SGHAT, CDR2 FQNNGV. The CDR3 loop spans 17 amino acids. J was trimmed by 2 bases and V by 4 bases; bases with no gene match: 12. The CDR3 coding sequence is TGTGCCAGCAGCTCATCAACCGGGACTACATACACAGATACGCAGTATTTT. Translation: CASSSSTGTTYTDTQYF.

This chain uses TRBV19 with TRBJ2-7, with D possibly TRBD1 on 6 matching bases. CDR3 length equals 14 residues. Between the trimmed V and J ends, which lost 4 bases and 3 bases, there was a span of 13 bases. Germline V gives CDR1 LNHDA, CDR2 SQIVND (reference sequence). The CDR3 is CASSNQVDSYEQYF. The CDR3 DNA reads as TGTGCCAGTAGTAATCAGGTGGACAGCTACGAGCAGTACTTC.

The chain uses TRBV7-9 and TRBJ1-1, with TRBD1 matching 9 bases. Germline V gene lookup returns CDR1 SEHNR and CDR2 FQNEAQ (reference sequence). The CDR3 is 16 amino acids. V lost 1 base to trimming and J lost 8 bases; unmatched junction nucleotides: 11. The CDR3 spells CASSLEPGQGAVEAFF. Here the CDR3 DNA reads TGTGCCAGCAGCTTAGAGCCGGGACAGGGCGCTGTCGAAGCTTTCTTT.

The rearrangement uses TRBV7-8 and TRBJ2-3, with 8 bases matching TRBD1. The CDR3 covers 13 residues. After removal of 5 bases from V and 3 bases from J, the junction contained 1 base not matched to a gene. The germline V gene encodes CDR1 SGHVS and CDR2 FQNEAQ. In DNA form, the CDR3 reads TGTGCCAGCAGCCGACAGGGGACAGATACGCAGTATTTT. Encoded protein: CASSRQGTDTQYF. The entire variable domain, with the rest obtained from reference TRBV7-8 and TRBJ2-3, is as follows: GAGVSQSPRYKVAKRGQDVALRCDPISGHVSLFWYQQALGQGPEFLTYFQNEAQLDKSGLPSDRFFAERPEGSVSTLKIQRTQQEDSAVYLCASSRQGTDTQYFGPGTRLTVL.

This clone was recorded a few times. This chain links TRBV5-8 with TRBJ2-5, with 8 bases matching TRBD1. Trimming cost V 4 bases and J 3 bases; bases outside gene matches: 2. The CDR3 totals 13 residues. In germline, CDR1 is SGHTS, CDR2 YDEGEE. CDR3 residues: CASSKQGEETQYF. The CDR3 DNA follows: TGTGCCAGCAGCAAACAGGGGGAAGAGACCCAGTACTTC.